These 31 T cell receptor beta chains share one sample of origin, sequenced in a study of OX40 agonist ivuxolimab in advanced cancers. Clones were read by immunoSEQ multiplex PCR, and TCRdb kept only the in-frame ones, dropping some. The table has more than 20,000 clones, around nine tenths seen once. This sample comprised CD4+ or CD8+ T cells sorted from blood, obtained in a trial of the OX40 agonist ivuxolimab. These receptors all come from an adult with an advanced solid tumor such as melanoma, head and neck, liver or kidney cancer.

V gene TRBV6-5 combines with J gene TRBJ2-7; TRBD1 matches at 11 bases. Unmatched junction bases numbered 8, after V lost 6 bases and J lost 4 bases. The CDR3 loop spans 15 amino acids. In germline, CDR1 is MNHEY, CDR2 SVGAGI. For the CDR3, the DNA is TGTGCCAGCAGCTGGGGACAGGGGGATCGTTACGAGCAGTACTTC. Protein product: CASSWGQGDRYEQYF.

The V call is TRBV2, the J call TRBJ1-2; 8 bases map to TRBD1. The CDR3 extends over 12 amino acids. Germline V CDR1 and CDR2: SNHLY, FYNNEI. Germline trimming cut 10 bases from V and 8 bases from J; bases unmatched to any gene: 9. The CDR3 DNA follows: TGTGCCACCGGTAAGGACAGGGACGGCTACACCTTC. This codes for CATGKDRDGYTF.

This chain joins TRBV7-3 and TRBJ2-2; D call uncertain. The CDR3 consists of 14 residues. Trimming took 4 bases from V and 3 from J, leaving 9 bases between them. Per germline, CDR1 SGHTA and CDR2 FQGTGA. This CDR3 is CASSSRTDTGELFF. Written as DNA, the CDR3 is TGTGCCAGCAGCTCTCGGACGGACACCGGGGAGCTGTTTTTT.

In its sample, this clone was seen once. The chain links TRBV5-5 to TRBJ2-7; 7 positions agree with TRBD1. Per germline, CDR1 SGHKS and CDR2 YYEKEE (reference sequence). The CDR3 consists of 18 residues. J lost 7 bases, V lost 0 bases, and 19 bases had no gene match. The CDR3 DNA reads as TGTGCCAGCAGCTTGGCCTCAAATGCAGAACAGGGGTCGGGGGAGCAGTACTTC. Protein sequence: CASSLASNAEQGSGEQYF.

The chain combines TRBV5-1 with TRBJ1-2; 7 bases agree with TRBD1. With V trimmed by 4 bases and J by 8 bases, 17 bases remained unmatched. Germline assignment: CDR1 SGHRS and CDR2 YFSETQ. The length of the CDR3 is 16 residues. CDR3 in DNA: TGCGCCAGCAGCCTCTCTAACTCACAGGGGAGCTCGGGCTACACCTTC. Translated, it gives CASSLSNSQGSSGYTF.

The chain is built from TRBV11-2 and TRBJ2-3; D not resolved. The CDR3 consists of 14 residues. The V gene's germline CDR1 is SGHAT and CDR2 FQNNGV. V lost 3 bases and J 4 bases, leaving 11 bases between the germline ends. CDR3 DNA: TGTGCCAGCAGCTTCCGCCCCCCGTCAGATACGCAGTATTTT. It translates to CASSFRPPSDTQYF.

V and J are TRBV19 and TRBJ2-7; no definite D call. Trimming took 8 bases from V and 1 from J, leaving 12 bases between them. Germline V gives CDR1 LNHDA, CDR2 SQIVND (reference sequence). CDR3 length: 13 amino acids. CDR3 bases: TGTGCCAGTCAAGAAAAAGGGTCCTACGAGCAGTACTTC. Its protein is CASQEKGSYEQYF.

Remarks on this clone: Other DNA sequences within the sample encode an identical CDR3. The chain links TRBV19 to TRBJ2-7, with unresolved D. The CDR3 totals 14 residues. Germline V gene data show CDR1 as LNHDA and CDR2 as SQIVND (reference sequence). The germline V and J ends were trimmed by 6 bases and 0 bases, with 12 bases remaining between them. The CDR3, as DNA: TGTGCCAGTAGGAGACAAGGGATCTCCTACGAGCAGTACTTC. It yields the protein CASRRQGISYEQYF.

Concerning this clone itself: A far more abundant clone sits one base away, making this likely a read error. This chain connects TRBV6-1 to TRBJ1-1; no definite D call. Germline CDR1 and CDR2: MNHNS and SASEGT. The CDR3 is 13 residues long. V lost 5 bases, J lost 3 bases, and 10 bases lay in between. The CDR3 bases are TGTGCCAGCAGTCCACGGGGTGACACTGAAGCTTTCTTT. This translates into CASSPRGDTEAFF.

V gene TRBV21-1 combines with J gene TRBJ2-7; the D call in the table, TRBD1, was not verified against the DNA. TRBV21-1 is described as a pseudogene. The CDR3 is 11 residues long. This CDR3 is CASSSRREQYF. The DNA of the CDR3 is TGTGCCAGCAGTTCCAGGCGCGAGCAGTACTTC.

The rearrangement uses TRBV11-2 and TRBJ2-3; D not resolved. CDR3 size: 13 residues. V was cut by 2 bases and J by 14 bases, with 17 bases left in between. Germline assignment: CDR1 SGHAT and CDR2 FQNNGV. The CDR3 loop reads CASSLNGPLFLYF. CDR3 sequence (DNA): TGTGCCAGCAGCTTAAACGGGCCATTGTTCCTGTATTTT.

There are a few counts of this clone. This sequence joins TRBV9 and TRBJ1-5, with D tentatively TRBD1 (5 bases). Germline V gene data show CDR1 as SGDLS and CDR2 as YYNGEE. The V end was cut by 3 bases, the J end by 4 bases, with 14 bases between. The CDR3 has 15 residues. Here the CDR3 reads CASSAAWGENQPQHF. CDR3 DNA: TGTGCCAGCAGCGCCGCCTGGGGGGAAAATCAGCCCCAGCATTTT.

The chain employs TRBV9 and TRBJ2-3; D unclear. CDR3 size: 14 residues. Germline V gene lookup returns CDR1 SGDLS and CDR2 YYNGEE. Trimming took 2 bases from V and 1 from J, leaving 8 bases between them. In nucleotides, the CDR3 is TGTGCCAGCAGCGTGGCAGGCCGCACAGATACGCAGTATTTT. Encoded protein: CASSVAGRTDTQYF. Complete variable domain (other parts from reference TRBV9 and TRBJ2-3): DSGVTQTPKHLITATGQRVTLRCSPRSGDLSVYWYQQSLDQGLQFLIQYYNGEERAKGNILERFSAQQFPDLHSELNLSSLELGDSALYFCASSVAGRTDTQYFGPGTRLTVL.

In this sample, this clone turned up once. The gene calls are TRBV2 and TRBJ1-2; D ambiguous. The germline V gene has CDR1 SNHLY and CDR2 FYNNEI. V dropped 7 bases and J dropped 2 bases, with 11 bases sitting between them. This CDR3 has 13 residues. The CDR3 spells CASTPAANYGYTF. The CDR3, as DNA: TGTGCCAGCACTCCCGCCGCCAACTATGGCTACACCTTC.

The chain joins TRBV7-3 to TRBJ2-5; D is uncertain. The CDR3 contains 13 residues. Germline-derived CDR1 and CDR2 are SGHTA and FQGTGA. The ends were cut back, 4 bases at V and 1 base at J, with 7 bases in the middle. CDR3 sequence (DNA): TGTGCCAGCAGCTCGCAGCCCCAAGAGACCCAGTACTTC. As protein: CASSSQPQETQYF.

The V gene is TRBV19, the J gene TRBJ2-1; TRBD1 is a possible D gene (5 bases). The V end was cut by 2 bases, the J end by 9 bases, with 11 bases between. Germline CDR1 reads LNHDA; CDR2 reads SQIVND (reference sequence). This CDR3 region has 13 residues. DNA for the CDR3: TGTGCCAGTAGTATACAGGGTGCGTCTGAGCAGTTCTTC. Amino acids: CASSIQGASEQFF.

The chain is built from TRBV12-5 and TRBJ2-3; a possible D gene is TRBD1 (6 bases). This CDR3 has 13 amino acids. Germline CDR1 is LGHNT and CDR2 is FRNRAP. The ends were cut back, 8 bases at V and 3 bases at J, with 12 bases in the middle. CDR3 sequence (DNA): TGTGCTAGTACCGACAGGACTACAGATACGCAGTATTTT. The encoded protein is CASTDRTTDTQYF.

This chain joins TRBV7-2 and TRBJ2-5, with D possibly matching TRBD2 (6 bases). Germline lookup yields CDR1 SGHTA and CDR2 FQGNSA. The V end lost 5 bases, the J end lost 4 bases, and 20 bases lay between the germline ends. The CDR3 has 16 amino acids. The CDR3 spells CASSRYGDRGAETQYF. In DNA, the CDR3 is TGTGCCAGCAGCCGTTACGGGGACCGCGGGGCAGAGACCCAGTACTTC.

The genes are TRBV6-5 and TRBJ2-5, with 8 bases identical to TRBD1. This CDR3 region has 15 residues. Per the germline V gene, CDR1 is MNHEY and CDR2 is SVGAGI. J lost 1 base, V lost 0 bases, and 1 base had no gene match. CDR3 DNA sequence: TGTGCCAGCAGTTACTCGACAGGGGTCCAAGAGACCCAGTACTTC. It codes for CASSYSTGVQETQYF.

The chain links TRBV28 to TRBJ1-3, with D perhaps matching TRBD1 (5 bases). V dropped 7 bases and J dropped 0 bases, with 16 bases sitting between them. Germline loops: CDR1 MDHEN, CDR2 SYDVKM. This CDR3 spans 16 amino acids. CDR3 amino acids: CASNLGGFPSGNTIYF. CDR3 DNA: TGTGCCAGCAACCTGGGGGGGTTCCCCTCTGGAAACACCATATATTTT.

J is TRBJ2-5 and V is TRBV2; D is unresolved. The DNA matches TRBJ2-7 better at its end, which makes the J call doubtful. The germline V gene encodes CDR1 SNHLY and CDR2 FYNNEI. CDR3 length: 15 residues. DNA of the CDR3: TGTGCCAGCAGTGAAGCGTCGCCGACCTACTACGAGCAGTACTTC. Translation gives CASSEASPTYYEQYF.

The V gene is TRBV30, the J gene TRBJ2-7, with TRBD2 identical over 7 bases. Trimming cost V 4 bases and J 4 bases; bases outside gene matches: 4. This CDR3 comprises 12 residues. Germline V lookup: CDR1 GTSNPN, CDR2 SVGIG (reference sequence). This CDR3 is CAWTASGYEQYF. In nucleotides, the CDR3 is TGTGCCTGGACGGCTAGCGGTTACGAGCAGTACTTC. Looking up the rest from reference TRBV30 and TRBJ2-7 gives the full variable domain: SQTIHQWPATLVQPVGSPLSLECTVEGTSNPNLYWYRQAAGRGLQLLFYSVGIGQISSEVPQNLSASRPQDRQFILSSKKLLLSDSGFYLCAWTASGYEQYFGPGTRLTVT.

The chain joins TRBV27 to TRBJ2-1, with D possibly TRBD2 on 7 matching bases. The CDR3 length is 13 residues. Trimming took 2 bases from V and 15 from J, leaving 17 bases between them. Germline CDR1 MNHEY, CDR2 SMNVEV (reference sequence). CDR3 coding DNA: TGTGCCAGCAGTTTAATCCGGGGGGCTATAGGGTTCTTC. Protein sequence: CASSLIRGAIGFF.

This chain connects TRBV19 to TRBJ1-4; 7 nucleotides match TRBD1. Unmatched junction bases numbered 4, after V lost 6 bases and J lost 0 bases. The germline CDR1 and CDR2 sequences are LNHDA and SQIVND (reference sequence). This CDR3 has 15 amino acids. In DNA form, the CDR3 reads TGTGCCAGTAGCCGCGGGACAGCAACTAATGAAAAACTGTTTTTT. Amino acids: CASSRGTATNEKLFF. Based on the CDR3 plus reference TRBV19 and TRBJ1-4, the full variable domain is DGGITQSPKYLFRKEGQNVTLSCEQNLNHDAMYWYRQDPGQGLRLIYYSQIVNDFQKGDIAEGYSVSREKKESFPLTVTSAQKNPTAFYLCASSRGTATNEKLFFGSGTQLSVL.

This chain's CDR3 is CASSGRTGAYTQYF. DNA for the CDR3: TGTGCCAGCAGCGGCAGGACAGGGGCTTATACGCAGTATTTT. This chain connects TRBV5-8 to TRBJ2-3; TRBD1 matches 9 bases. Per germline, CDR1 SGHTS and CDR2 YDEGEE. Trimming at V came to 4 bases and at J to 7 bases, leaving 7 bases not matched to a gene. The CDR3 spans 14 residues.

The chain carries TRBV5-4 and TRBJ2-1, with 13 bases lining up with TRBD2. This CDR3 has 16 residues. CDR1 is SGHNT and CDR2 is YYREEE in the germline V gene (reference sequence). J lost 8 bases, V lost 1 base, and 6 bases had no gene match. The CDR3 spells CASSLKGTSGTHEQFF. As DNA, the CDR3 is TGTGCCAGCAGCTTGAAAGGGACTAGCGGGACCCATGAGCAGTTCTTC.

The rearrangement joins TRBV7-9 to TRBJ2-3, with TRBD2 matching 10 bases. This CDR3 contains 15 residues. With V trimmed by 7 bases and J by 5 bases, 9 bases remained unmatched. CDR1 is SEHNR, CDR2 FQNEAQ, per germline (reference sequence). CDR3 amino acids: CASTQLAGARDTQYF. CDR3 coding DNA: TGTGCCAGCACCCAGCTAGCGGGAGCAAGAGATACGCAGTATTTT. The variable domain in full, completed from reference TRBV7-9 and TRBJ2-3, reads DTGVSQNPRHKITKRGQNVTFRCDPISEHNRLYWYRQTLGQGPEFLTYFQNEAQLEKSRLLSDRFSAERPKGSFSTLEIQRTEQGDSAMYLCASTQLAGARDTQYFGPGTRLTVL.

V gene TRBV6-5 combines with J gene TRBJ2-7; D gene uncertain. Germline-derived CDR1 and CDR2 are MNHEY and SVGAGI. Trimming stripped 2 bases from V and 0 bases from J, with 11 bases between. The CDR3 runs to 15 residues. CDR3 nucleotides: TGTGCCAGCAGTTACGGACGGTCGAGCTCCTACGAGCAGTACTTC. Translated, it gives CASSYGRSSSYEQYF.

This clone came up a few times. CDR3 residues: CASSFLSTGELFF. CDR3 DNA sequence: TGTGCCAGCAGCTTCCTATCGACCGGGGAGCTGTTTTTT. The chain has TRBV7-2 and TRBJ2-2; no clear D. CDR3 length: 13 amino acids. In germline, CDR1 is SGHTA, CDR2 FQGNSA. Trimming pared 3 bases from V and 5 bases from J, leaving 7 bases between.

The chain joins TRBV30 to TRBJ2-2; tentative D call: TRBD2 (7 bases). CDR3 length: 15 residues. Germline V gene sequence: CDR1 GTSNPN, CDR2 SVGIG (reference sequence). The V and J ends lost 5 bases and 5 bases respectively, with 18 bases between them. The CDR3 DNA reads TGTGCCTGGGGTCGGGGGGCTAGCCGGACCGGGGAGCTGTTTTTT. The encoded protein is CAWGRGASRTGELFF.

The chain combines TRBV19 with TRBJ1-5; possible D gene TRBD1, 6 bases. The CDR3 is 15 residues long. Germline CDR1 is LNHDA and CDR2 is SQIVND (reference sequence). Trimming pared 5 bases from V and 4 bases from J, leaving 15 bases between. The chain's CDR3 is CASSWGTGWNQPQHF. The DNA for the CDR3 is TGTGCCAGTAGTTGGGGTACAGGGTGGAATCAGCCCCAGCATTTT.